The next 20 T cell receptor beta chains were all read from a single sample in a study of blood T cells in healthy people across ages. The use of a sample-barcoded 5' primer and a J-beta primer mix characterized a second PCR of roughly 6 to 11 cycles. One entry per CDR3 protein results from TCRdb running MiXCR on the 5' RACE reads. The data show about 930,000 distinct CDR3 sequences, roughly 28% seen once. Separately, the same data were catalogued under a study of T cells of mothers and their children.

The source material was blood. The receptors stem from a middle-aged woman in good health.

With respect to this clonotype: Sequence at one end of the junction differs from germline and may be a read error. The V and J genes are TRBV2 and TRBJ2-1, with 7 bases lining up with TRBD2. Germline loops: CDR1 SNHLY, CDR2 FYNNEI. This CDR3 spans 17 amino acids. The CDR3 spells CASSEGVGGSSYDEQFF. The CDR3 nucleotides are TGTGCCAGCAGTGAAGGGGTGGGCGGGAGCTCCTACGATGAGCAGTTCTTC.

The J gene is TRBJ1-1, the V gene TRBV7-6; no reliable D call. With 1 base removed from V and 5 bases from J, the gap between germline ends came to 11 bases. The length of the CDR3 is 14 residues. Germline CDR1 and CDR2: SGHVS and FNYEAQ. CDR3 in DNA: TGTGCCAGCAGCTTAGATCTTTTAACAACTGAAGCTTTCTTT. Translated: CASSLDLLTTEAFF. The full variable domain, with the rest looked up from reference TRBV7-6 and TRBJ1-1, is GAGVSQSPRYKVTKRGQDVALRCDPISGHVSLYWYRQALGQGPEFLTYFNYEAQQDKSGLPNDRFSAERPEGSISTLTIQRTEQRDSAMYRCASSLDLLTTEAFFGQGTRLTVV.

Only a few counts were recorded for this clonotype. V gene TRBV27 combines with J gene TRBJ1-4; D uncertain. The V end was cut by 4 bases, the J end by 4 bases, with 13 bases between. Germline loops: CDR1 MNHEY, CDR2 SMNVEV (reference sequence). The CDR3 is 15 amino acids. The CDR3 here is CASSYRATINEKLFF. In nucleotides, the CDR3 is TGTGCCAGCAGTTATCGGGCCACCATTAATGAAAAACTGTTTTTT.

This chain uses TRBV3-1 with TRBJ1-2, with TRBD1 as a possible D gene (5 bases). The germline V and J ends were trimmed by 1 base and 5 bases, with 14 bases remaining between them. The V gene's germline CDR1 is LGHDT and CDR2 YNNKEL (reference sequence). The CDR3 length is 15 residues. The CDR3 sequence: CASSQAIWGRYGYTF. Here the CDR3 DNA reads TGTGCCAGCAGCCAAGCTATATGGGGCAGGTATGGCTACACCTTC.

CDR3 protein: CATSDFVGEKLFF. CDR3 nucleotide sequence: TGTGCCACCAGTGATTTTGTAGGTGAAAAACTGTTTTTT. The J gene is TRBJ1-4, the V gene TRBV24-1, with D uncertain. From germline, CDR1 is KGHDR and CDR2 SFDVKD. The CDR3 sequence is 13 residues long. V lost 1 base to trimming and J lost 7 bases, with 6 bases between them.

The sample holds many counts of this clonotype. The gene calls are TRBV6-4 and TRBJ2-6; TRBD1 might be the D (6 bases). CDR1 MRHNA and CDR2 SNTAGT come from the germline V gene. Between the trimmed V and J ends, which lost 6 bases and 2 bases, there was a span of 8 bases. The CDR3 has 14 amino acids. CDR3 sequence reads: CASSNRAGANVLTF. The CDR3 DNA follows: TGTGCCAGCAGCAACAGGGCTGGGGCCAACGTCCTGACTTTC.

This clonotype was counted between two and nine times. The genes are TRBV20-1 and TRBJ2-1; unclear D gene. The V gene lost 0 bases and the J gene lost 2 bases, with 11 bases spanning the gap. In germline, CDR1 is DFQATT, CDR2 SNEGSKA (reference sequence). The CDR3 extends over 15 amino acids. The CDR3 sequence: CSARDRTSPYNEQFF. As DNA, the CDR3 is TGCAGTGCTAGAGATCGGACGTCCCCCTACAATGAGCAGTTCTTC.

This sequence joins TRBV7-2 and TRBJ2-3; TRBD1 is a possible D gene (5 bases). This CDR3 contains 16 residues. From germline, CDR1 is SGHTA and CDR2 FQGNSA. The V end was cut by 5 bases, the J end by 4 bases, with 19 bases between. This CDR3 reads CASSPREGVSADTQYF. In DNA, the CDR3 is TGTGCCAGCAGCCCCCGTGAAGGGGTCTCGGCAGATACGCAGTATTTT.

This sequence joins TRBV24-1 and TRBJ1-1; maybe TRBD1 (5 bases). The V gene lost 6 bases and the J gene lost 2 bases, with 9 bases spanning the gap. Germline CDR1 and CDR2: KGHDR and SFDVKD. The CDR3 totals 13 residues. The CDR3 spells CATSKRGNTEAFF. CDR3 nucleotide sequence: TGTGCCACCAGTAAGAGGGGTAACACTGAAGCTTTCTTT.

This chain joins TRBV7-2 and TRBJ2-1, with TRBD1 as a possible D gene (7 bases). The germline V and J ends were trimmed by 4 bases and 2 bases, with 9 bases remaining between them. The V gene's germline CDR1 is SGHTA and CDR2 FQGNSA. This CDR3 contains 14 residues. The CDR3 DNA is TGTGCCAGCAGCTCCAGGGGGGCCTACAATGAGCAGTTCTTC. Translated, it gives CASSSRGAYNEQFF.

This clonotype was seen only a few times. J is TRBJ2-3 and V is TRBV20-1; no clear D gene. The germline V gene has CDR1 DFQATT and CDR2 SNEGSKA (reference sequence). V was clipped by 2 bases and J by 2 bases, with 8 bases between them. The CDR3 runs 13 residues. CDR3 loop: CSARLGNTDTQYF. The CDR3 coding sequence is TGCAGTGCTAGATTGGGGAACACAGATACGCAGTATTTT.

This clonotype was recorded a few times. This rearrangement joins TRBV3-1 to TRBJ2-5; 12 nucleotides match TRBD2. This CDR3 comprises 15 residues. Germline V gives CDR1 LGHDT, CDR2 YNNKEL (reference sequence). V shed 8 bases, J shed 5 bases, and the junction held 9 bases outside the gene matches. CDR3 DNA sequence: TGTGCCAGCTCCGTCCTAGCGGGGGGGCGCGAGACCCAGTACTTC. This sequence encodes CASSVLAGGRETQYF.

The chain employs TRBV5-1 and TRBJ2-1; 9 bases line up with TRBD2. The CDR3 has 17 residues. V lost 3 bases and J lost 7; bases outside the gene matches: 14. Germline CDR1 reads SGHRS; CDR2 reads YFSETQ. The CDR3 region has the DNA TGCGCCAGCAGCTCCCTTACGAGCGGGGGGAGTAGAAATGAGCAGTTCTTC. Residues: CASSSLTSGGSRNEQFF.

This chain uses TRBV6-4 with TRBJ1-5; 9 bases align to TRBD1. CDR1 and CDR2 from the germline V gene are MRHNA and SNTAGT. CDR3 length: 13 amino acids. J was trimmed by 2 bases and V by 11 bases; bases with no gene match: 4. The CDR3 coding sequence is TGTGCCTGGGACAGGGCTGGCAATCAGCCCCAGCATTTT. This gives the protein CAWDRAGNQPQHF.

The rearrangement uses TRBV12-3 or TRBV12-4 and TRBJ2-3; 15 bases match TRBD2. V was clipped by 6 bases and J by 6 bases; unmatched bases: 7. This CDR3 region has 16 residues. The CDR3 sequence: CASRRTSGGALDTQYF. Written as DNA, the CDR3 is TGTGCCAGCAGGAGGACTAGCGGGGGGGCCTTGGATACGCAGTATTTT.

The sample holds many counts of this clonotype. The genes are TRBV7-2 and TRBJ2-3; the match to TRBD1 covers 9 bases. V dropped 2 bases and J dropped 3; count of bases not matched to a gene: 12. There are 18 residues in the CDR3. Germline V gene sequence: CDR1 SGHTA, CDR2 FQGNSA. The CDR3 DNA reads TGTGCCAGCAGCTTAAGGCCCCCCGGACAGGGGAGAACAGATACGCAGTATTTT. This codes for CASSLRPPGQGRTDTQYF.

The gene calls are TRBV4-2 and TRBJ2-3; D may match TRBD1 or TRBD2 (5 bases each). CDR1 is LGHNA and CDR2 is YNFKEQ in the germline V gene. V lost 3 bases to trimming and J lost 0 bases, with 16 bases between them. The CDR3 loop spans 17 amino acids. This chain's CDR3 is CASSQGDGGRSTDTQYF. In nucleotides, the CDR3 is TGTGCCAGCAGCCAGGGTGATGGGGGACGGAGCACAGATACGCAGTATTTT.

The gene calls are TRBV2 and TRBJ2-1, with 14 nucleotides matching TRBD2. The J call may be mistaken, given a closer DNA end match to TRBJ2-7. The germline CDR1 and CDR2 sequences are SNHLY and FYNNEI. The CDR3 spans 20 residues. The CDR3 loop reads CASITPGGGTSGGSYNEQYF. CDR3 coding DNA: TGTGCCAGCATCACGCCAGGGGGGGGGACTAGCGGGGGATCCTACAATGAGCAGTACTTC.

The rearrangement joins TRBV12-3 or TRBV12-4 to TRBJ2-5; 8 bases map to TRBD2. J was trimmed by 5 bases and V by 6 bases; bases with no gene match: 11. This CDR3 is 15 amino acids long. The CDR3 DNA reads TGTGCCAGCAGCGCTCCGGGACTAGGAGGGGAGACCCAGTACTTC. This translates into CASSAPGLGGETQYF.

The rearrangement joins TRBV29-1 to TRBJ1-3; D remains ambiguous. The CDR3 is made up of 15 amino acids. Germline assignment: CDR1 SQVTM and CDR2 ANQGSEA. The V gene lost 6 bases and the J gene lost 1 base, with 16 bases spanning the gap. Here the CDR3 reads CSVDESGRSGNTIYF. CDR3 DNA: TGCAGCGTCGACGAATCTGGCAGGTCTGGAAACACCATATATTTT.